These 19 T cell receptor beta chains share one sample of origin, sequenced in a study of T-cell memory formation after mild COVID-19. TCRdb re-derived calls from the 5' RACE reads in MiXCR, one entry per CDR3 protein. The sample has 300,000 to 400,000 distinct CDR3 sequences, about 15% seen once. Sequencing was performed on PBMCs or a T cell subset sorted from them (not recorded which). Receptor source: a man younger than 35 who had mild COVID-19 (a few samples of this study predate the infection). Cell type and time point are not known.

As DNA, the CDR3 is TGTGCCAGCAGCTTTGGGACAGCCCTCTACGAGCAGTACTTC. Protein sequence: CASSFGTALYEQYF. V usage is TRBV11-2 and J usage is TRBJ2-7, with 7 bases that match TRBD1. Losses at the gene ends were 3 bases for V and 3 bases for J; bases not matched to a gene: 5. CDR3 length: 14 residues. Germline CDR1 is SGHAT and CDR2 is FQNNGV. The full variable domain, its missing parts supplied by reference TRBV11-2 and TRBJ2-7, is EAGVAQSPRYKIIEKRQSVAFWCNPISGHATLYWYQQILGQGPKLLIQFQNNGVVDDSQLPKDRFSAERLKGVDSTLKIQPAKLEDSAVYLCASSFGTALYEQYFGPGTRLTVT.

This clonotype has more than one count but fewer than ten. V and J are TRBV7-2 and TRBJ2-2; 8 nucleotides align to TRBD2. The CDR3 has 17 amino acids. The germline CDR1 and CDR2 sequences are SGHTA and FQGNSA. J lost 6 bases, V lost 4 bases, and 13 bases had no gene match. The CDR3 reads CASSYRTSNTYAGELFF. The CDR3 nucleotides read TGTGCCAGCAGCTACAGGACTAGCAATACCTACGCCGGGGAGCTGTTTTTT.

A few counts support this clonotype. The chain recombines TRBV10-3 with TRBJ2-7; D tentatively reads TRBD1 or TRBD2 (5 bases each). Trimming cost V 0 bases and J 13 bases, with 16 bases left between them. This CDR3 region has 13 residues. Germline CDR1 ENHRY, CDR2 SYGVKD. The CDR3 region is CAISESRAIGGYF. CDR3 DNA sequence: TGTGCCATCAGTGAGTCCCGGGCCATTGGGGGATACTTC.

This clonotype was counted between two and nine times. The chain recombines TRBV30 with TRBJ2-1, with D maybe TRBD2 (5 bases). The CDR3 runs to 13 residues. Germline-derived CDR1 and CDR2 are GTSNPN and SVGIG (reference sequence). V dropped 0 bases and J dropped 9 bases, with 12 bases sitting between them. The CDR3 bases are TGTGCCTGGAGTGTATCGTTCGGACTTGAGCAGTTCTTC. This codes for CAWSVSFGLEQFF.

The table lists this clonotype with a few counts. This chain connects TRBV5-6 to TRBJ2-4; 7 nucleotides agree with TRBD2. Germline V gives CDR1 SGHDT, CDR2 YYEEEE. The CDR3 is 18 residues long. The J segment lost 1 base and the V segment lost 4 bases, leaving 14 bases of the junction unmatched. This CDR3 is CASSAPEGFGGAKNIQYF. DNA of the CDR3: TGTGCCAGCAGCGCCCCGGAGGGATTCGGGGGGGCCAAAAACATTCAGTACTTC. The full variable domain, rest sourced from reference TRBV5-6 and TRBJ2-4, is DAGVTQSPTHLIKTRGQQVTLRCSPKSGHDTVSWYQQALGQGPQFIFQYYEEEERQRGNFPDRFSGHQFPNYSSELNVNALLLGDSALYLCASSAPEGFGGAKNIQYFGAGTRLSVL.

This clonotype was seen a few times. The chain recombines TRBV7-2 with TRBJ2-7; 12 nucleotides line up with TRBD2. The CDR3 has 15 residues. Germline CDR1 and CDR2: SGHTA and FQGNSA. J gave up 5 bases and V 5 bases, and 7 bases lay outside the gene matches. In nucleotides, the CDR3 is TGTGCCAGCAGCCCCCGACTAGCGGGAGCCCACGAGCAGTACTTC. Translated, it gives CASSPRLAGAHEQYF.

This clonotype appeared a few times. V is TRBV20-1 and J is TRBJ2-7, with a weak D call TRBD1 (7 bases). This CDR3 has 14 amino acids. Germline-derived CDR1 and CDR2 are DFQATT and SNEGSKA (reference sequence). V was shortened by 0 bases and J by 3 bases, with 12 bases between the two germline ends. The CDR3 spells CSAREEGQRYEQYF. The CDR3 coding sequence is TGCAGTGCTAGAGAGGAGGGACAGCGCTACGAGCAGTACTTC.

This rearrangement joins TRBV7-2 to TRBJ2-3; D may match TRBD1 or TRBD2 (6 bases each). Germline values: CDR1 SGHTA, CDR2 FQGNSA. Trimming pared 3 bases from V and 3 bases from J, leaving 16 bases between. The CDR3 is 16 amino acids. CDR3 residues: CASSFEGGSRTDTQYF. Written as DNA, the CDR3 is TGTGCCAGCAGCTTCGAGGGGGGCAGCAGAACAGATACGCAGTATTTT.

The rearrangement uses TRBV15 and TRBJ1-4, with D possibly TRBD1 on 5 matching bases. The CDR3 spans 19 residues. V was clipped by 1 base and J by 4 bases, with 22 bases between them. Germline CDR1 LNHNV, CDR2 YYDKDF (reference sequence). CDR3 sequence: CATSRGPFFPGAHNEKLFF. CDR3 nucleotides: TGTGCCACCAGCAGAGGCCCTTTCTTTCCCGGGGCCCATAATGAAAAACTGTTTTTT.

This clonotype was counted at least ten times. The chain links TRBV12-3 or TRBV12-4 to TRBJ2-7, with a weak D call TRBD1 (6 bases). Between the trimmed V and J ends, which lost 2 bases and 6 bases, there was a span of 11 bases. This CDR3 is built from 13 residues. This CDR3 reads CASSLMGAGEQYF. As DNA, the CDR3 is TGTGCCAGCAGTTTAATGGGGGCTGGCGAGCAGTACTTC.

The J gene is TRBJ1-2, the V gene TRBV2; D call uncertain. This CDR3 spans 13 amino acids. V was trimmed by 6 bases and J by 9 bases, leaving 17 bases between them. The germline V gene has CDR1 SNHLY and CDR2 FYNNEI. The chain's CDR3 is CASSGGRGNRYTF. The CDR3, as DNA: TGTGCCAGCAGCGGAGGGCGGGGAAACCGCTACACCTTC.

This clonotype was detected once. The chain is built from TRBV20-1 and TRBJ1-1, with D maybe TRBD1 (6 bases). Trimming stripped 3 bases from V and 5 bases from J, with 16 bases between. The CDR3 has 14 residues. Germline CDR1 DFQATT, CDR2 SNEGSKA (reference sequence). The DNA of the CDR3 is TGCAGTGCTAGGGAGGGGGGACGGGGAACTGAAGCTTTCTTT. Protein product: CSAREGGRGTEAFF.

The chain carries TRBV11-3 and TRBJ2-2; D is perhaps TRBD1 (5 bases). The germline V gene has CDR1 SGHNT and CDR2 YENEEA. V was shortened by 1 base and J by 7 bases, with 10 bases between the two germline ends. The CDR3 consists of 14 residues. This CDR3 reads CASSLVREGGELFF. As DNA, the CDR3 is TGTGCCAGCAGCTTAGTCAGGGAAGGCGGGGAGCTGTTTTTT. Based on the CDR3 plus reference TRBV11-3 and TRBJ2-2, the full variable domain is EAGVVQSPRYKIIEKKQPVAFWCNPISGHNTLYWYLQNLGQGPELLIRYENEEAVDDSQLPKDRFSAERLKGVDSTLKIQPAELGDSAVYLCASSLVREGGELFFGEGSRLTVL.

In this sample, this clonotype turned up a few times. The chain couples TRBV2 to TRBJ2-3, with D possibly being TRBD2 (5 bases). V dropped 7 bases and J dropped 2 bases, with 10 bases sitting between them. The CDR3 has 13 amino acids. Per germline, CDR1 SNHLY and CDR2 FYNNEI. CDR3 bases: TGTGCCAGCAACGGGGTTTTCACAGATACGCAGTATTTT. The encoded protein is CASNGVFTDTQYF.

The V call is TRBV9, the J call TRBJ1-1; no firm D call. Germline CDR1 SGDLS, CDR2 YYNGEE. This CDR3 is 14 amino acids long. V lost 4 bases and J 1 base, leaving 11 bases between the germline ends. The CDR3 protein is CASSLLLTNTEAFF. The CDR3 nucleotides are TGTGCCAGCAGCCTCCTGTTAACGAACACTGAAGCTTTCTTT.

This clonotype appeared a few times. The chain employs TRBV7-2 and TRBJ1-1; the D is unclear. The germline gives CDR1 SGHTA, CDR2 FQGNSA. Trimming removed 1 base at V and 0 bases at J, with 6 bases between. The CDR3 totals 14 residues. The CDR3: CASSLVQMNTEAFF. The CDR3 DNA is TGTGCCAGCAGCTTAGTACAGATGAACACTGAAGCTTTCTTT.

There are a few counts of this clonotype. For the CDR3, the DNA is TGTGCCAGCACCCTTCGGGACACCTTGAACACTGAAGCTTTCTTT. Its translation is CASTLRDTLNTEAFF. The chain carries TRBV5-5 and TRBJ1-1; a weak D match, TRBD1 (6 bases). Germline lookup yields CDR1 SGHKS and CDR2 YYEKEE (reference sequence). This CDR3 is 15 amino acids long. V shed 6 bases and J shed 0 bases, with 15 bases lying between them.

The chain has TRBV20-1 and TRBJ2-3, with 9 bases matching TRBD2. The V segment lost 6 bases and the J segment 2 bases; nucleotides outside the gene matches: 12. The germline V gene encodes CDR1 DFQATT and CDR2 SNEGSKA (reference sequence). There are 16 residues in the CDR3. In DNA form, the CDR3 reads TGCAGTGCCCCAGACCGGCGGGGGGGTTTCACAGATACGCAGTATTTT. It is translated as CSAPDRRGGFTDTQYF.

The CDR3 protein is CASSTRDRGSGANVLTF. The CDR3 DNA reads as TGTGCCAGCAGCACCCGGGACAGGGGTTCTGGGGCCAACGTCCTGACTTTC. The V gene is TRBV27, the J gene TRBJ2-6, with TRBD1 matching 10 bases. Trimming took 6 bases from V and 1 from J; bases not matched to a gene: 6. Germline V gene data show CDR1 as MNHEY and CDR2 as SMNVEV (reference sequence). The CDR3 sequence is 17 residues long.